These 5 T cell receptor beta chains came from one sample sequenced in a study of T cell changes during pregnancy in multiple sclerosis. Sequencing was performed with immunoSEQ multiplex PCR; in TCRdb, only in-frame clones are kept and a portion is missing. The profile shows about 68,000 clones, about 92% of them singletons. Sequencing used peripheral blood, obtained in the second trimester of pregnancy. Every receptor here comes from a female donor in good health, enrolled as a control in a pregnancy study.

The V gene is TRBV5-4, the J gene TRBJ2-5, with 11 bases matching TRBD2. The junction had 9 bases not matched to a gene; V was cut back by 4 bases and J by 4 bases. The CDR3 spans 16 residues. Germline V gene data show CDR1 as SGHNT and CDR2 as YYREEE (reference sequence). The DNA of the CDR3 is TGTGCCAGCAGCCCAACGACTAGCGGGAAGAGAGAGACCCAGTACTTC. It codes for CASSPTTSGKRETQYF. The full variable domain, rest sourced from reference TRBV5-4 and TRBJ2-5, is ETGVTQSPTHLIKTRGQQVTLRCSSQSGHNTVSWYQQALGQGPQFIFQYYREEENGRGNFPPRFSGLQFPNYSSELNVNALELDDSALYLCASSPTTSGKRETQYFGPGTRLLVL.

The chain joins TRBV2 to TRBJ2-1; 7 bases agree with TRBD2. The V segment lost 7 bases and the J segment 5 bases; nucleotides outside the gene matches: 8. The CDR3 consists of 14 residues. Germline V gives CDR1 SNHLY, CDR2 FYNNEI. CDR3 bases: TGTGCCAGCACGGGGGGAGTAGTAAACAATGAGCAGTTCTTC. Its protein product is CASTGGVVNNEQFF.

The rearrangement uses TRBV5-4 and TRBJ1-2; TRBD1 matches at 11 bases. The CDR3 has 16 residues. Germline CDR1 and CDR2: SGHNT and YYREEE (reference sequence). V was clipped by 4 bases and J by 4 bases; unmatched bases: 9. The CDR3 loop is CASSPGQGAVGYGYTF. CDR3 nucleotides: TGTGCCAGCAGCCCCGGACAGGGGGCGGTGGGCTATGGCTACACCTTC.

This clone was counted a few times. V is TRBV2 and J is TRBJ2-7; D may be TRBD2 (5 bases). V shed 7 bases and J shed 0 bases, with 7 bases lying between them. Germline lookup yields CDR1 SNHLY and CDR2 FYNNEI. CDR3 length: 12 amino acids. The DNA of the CDR3 is TGTGCCAGCAAGGAGGTCTCCTACGAGCAGTACTTC. This codes for CASKEVSYEQYF.

The genes are TRBV6-1 and TRBJ2-7; possible D gene TRBD1, 6 bases. Germline assignment: CDR1 MNHNS and CDR2 SASEGT. V lost 6 bases to trimming and J lost 3 bases, with 9 bases between them. The CDR3 loop spans 12 amino acids. The CDR3 region is CASSDRFYEQYF. The CDR3 DNA sequence: TGTGCCAGCAGCGACAGGTTCTACGAGCAGTACTTC.